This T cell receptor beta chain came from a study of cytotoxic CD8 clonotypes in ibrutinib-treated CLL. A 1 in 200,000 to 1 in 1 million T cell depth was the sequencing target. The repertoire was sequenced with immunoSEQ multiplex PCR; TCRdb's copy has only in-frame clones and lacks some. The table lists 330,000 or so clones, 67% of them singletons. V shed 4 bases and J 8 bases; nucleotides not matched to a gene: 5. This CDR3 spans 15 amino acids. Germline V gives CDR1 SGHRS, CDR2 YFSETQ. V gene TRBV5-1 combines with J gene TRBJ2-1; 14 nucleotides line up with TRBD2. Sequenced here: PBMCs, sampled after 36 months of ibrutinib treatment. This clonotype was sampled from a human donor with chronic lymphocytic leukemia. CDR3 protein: CASSGTGLAGDEQFF. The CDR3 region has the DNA TGCGCCAGCAGCGGAACGGGACTAGCGGGAGATGAGCAGTTCTTC.